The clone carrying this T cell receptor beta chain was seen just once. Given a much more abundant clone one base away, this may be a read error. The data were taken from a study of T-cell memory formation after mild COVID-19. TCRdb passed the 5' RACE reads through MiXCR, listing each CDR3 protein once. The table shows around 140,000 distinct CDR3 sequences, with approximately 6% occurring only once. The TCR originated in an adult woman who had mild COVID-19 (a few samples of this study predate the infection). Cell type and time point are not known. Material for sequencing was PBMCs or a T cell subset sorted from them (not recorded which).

Here the CDR3 reads CASSRGARETKYF. The CDR3 region has the DNA TGTGCCAGCAGCCGGGGAGCGAGGGAGACCAAGTACTTC. This chain joins TRBV4-2 and TRBJ2-5, with D perhaps TRBD2 (5 bases). The CDR3 consists of 13 residues. Germline CDR1 reads LGHNA; CDR2 reads YNFKEQ.